This T cell receptor (beta chain) was found in a study of T cell clusters in autoimmune cytopenias. Study findings and constraints: TRB repertoire shifts in secondary cytopenia and chronic lymphocytic leukemia mostly reflected lymphoma, not autoimmunity. No cluster-lack signature appeared between secondary cytopenia and chronic lymphocytic leukemia patients, apparently due to lymphoma masking.

In the case of this clonotype: Its antigen is unidentified.

Multiplex touch-down PCR amplified TRB using TRB-A and TRB-B pools in one tube. No DNA is given; TCRdb re-called the multiplex PCR reads and lists each CDR3 protein once. The sample's table shows several thousand distinct CDR3 sequences. TRB was amplified from about 250 ng of peripheral blood genomic DNA per sample. The sequence came from a human donor with an autoimmune cytopenia or autoimmune hepatitis (not recorded which). Sequences were obtained from peripheral blood.

The CDR3 loop reads CASSFGPFGGRVEETDTQYF. V and J are TRBV12-3 or TRBV12-4 and TRBJ2-3; there is no DNA to check the TCRdb D call of TRBD2. The CDR3 is 20 residues long.